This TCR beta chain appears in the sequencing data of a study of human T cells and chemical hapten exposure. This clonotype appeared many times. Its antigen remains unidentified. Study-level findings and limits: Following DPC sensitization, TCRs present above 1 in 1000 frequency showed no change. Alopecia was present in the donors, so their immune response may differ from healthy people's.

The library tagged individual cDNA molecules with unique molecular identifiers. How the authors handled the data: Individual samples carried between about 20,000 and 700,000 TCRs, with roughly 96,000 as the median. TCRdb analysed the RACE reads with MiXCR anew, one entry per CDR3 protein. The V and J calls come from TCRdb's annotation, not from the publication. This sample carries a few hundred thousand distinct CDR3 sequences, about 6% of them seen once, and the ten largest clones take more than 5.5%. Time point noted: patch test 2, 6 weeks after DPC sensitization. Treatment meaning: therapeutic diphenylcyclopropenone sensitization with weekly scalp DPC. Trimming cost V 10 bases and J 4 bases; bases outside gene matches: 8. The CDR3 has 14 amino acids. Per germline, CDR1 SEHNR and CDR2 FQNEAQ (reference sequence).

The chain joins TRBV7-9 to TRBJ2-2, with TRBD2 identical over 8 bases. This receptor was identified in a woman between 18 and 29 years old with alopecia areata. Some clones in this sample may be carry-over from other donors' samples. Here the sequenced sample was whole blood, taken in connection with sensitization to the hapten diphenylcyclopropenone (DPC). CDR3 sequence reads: CATGASGRTGELFF. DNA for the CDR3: TGTGCCACCGGGGCTAGCGGGCGCACCGGGGAGCTGTTTTTT.